This entry lists 5 T cell receptor beta chains sequenced from one sample in a study of blood T cell repertoires in COVID-19 (dated by TCRdb to 2019 to 2021). The library was made by the immunoSEQ multiplex PCR assay. TCRdb took this table from immuneACCESS and kept in-frame rearrangements with V and J called. Such tables lack part of the clones; where checked against another copy, unresolved V genes explain under half of the gap, and the rest is unexplained. The sample has some 120,000 clones on record, approximately 89% of them singletons. The ten largest clones take up less than 4.5% of the sample. Sequencing was performed on peripheral blood. The receptors were sampled from a woman aged 60-70 years with acute or convalescent COVID-19.

The chain joins TRBV2 to TRBJ1-4; maybe TRBD1 (6 bases). Looked up from germline, CDR1 is SNHLY and CDR2 is FYNNEI. Trimming took 7 bases from V and 4 from J, leaving 10 bases between them. The CDR3 extends over 13 amino acids. CDR3 loop: CASKQGLNEKLFF. In DNA form, the CDR3 reads TGTGCCAGCAAGCAGGGGCTTAATGAAAAACTGTTTTTT.

The chain links TRBV6-5 to TRBJ2-2; the match to TRBD2 covers 7 bases. The CDR3 spans 15 residues. The germline CDR1 and CDR2 sequences are MNHEY and SVGAGI. V lost 5 bases and J lost 0; bases outside the gene matches: 3. The CDR3 protein is CASSPSGTNTGELFF. DNA of the CDR3: TGTGCCAGCAGTCCTAGCGGAACGAACACCGGGGAGCTGTTTTTT.

The rearrangement joins TRBV10-3 to TRBJ1-1, with D perhaps TRBD1 (6 bases). Per germline, CDR1 ENHRY and CDR2 SYGVKD. With 4 bases removed from V and 2 bases from J, the gap between germline ends came to 11 bases. The CDR3 runs 14 residues. CDR3: CAISVRQVNTEAFF. The CDR3, as DNA: TGTGCCATCAGTGTTAGACAGGTAAACACTGAAGCTTTCTTT.

In its sample, this clone was seen once. The rearrangement links TRBV19 to TRBJ1-4, with 7 bases that match TRBD1. CDR1 and CDR2 from the germline V gene are LNHDA and SQIVND (reference sequence). After removal of 8 bases from V and 8 bases from J, the junction contained 11 bases not matched to a gene. The CDR3 has 14 amino acids. CDR3 amino acids: CASEQGQVGEKLFF. The CDR3 region has the DNA TGTGCCAGTGAACAGGGGCAGGTTGGAGAAAAACTGTTTTTT.

The chain uses TRBV20-1 and TRBJ2-7, with TRBD2 matching over 13 bases. The CDR3 totals 16 residues. Germline V lookup: CDR1 DFQATT, CDR2 SNEGSKA (reference sequence). J lost 5 bases, V lost 3 bases, and 10 bases had no gene match. The CDR3: CSASGGGTSGINEQYF. CDR3 coding DNA: TGCAGTGCTAGTGGGGGCGGGACTAGCGGGATCAACGAGCAGTACTTC.